A selection of T cell receptor beta chains follows, all from one sample in a study of OX40 agonist ivuxolimab in advanced cancers. Measured with immunoSEQ multiplex PCR; TCRdb has only the in-frame clones, and not every one. The sample lists tens of thousands of clones; approximately 87% were seen once. This specimen was CD4+ or CD8+ T cells sorted from blood, taken in a trial of the OX40 agonist ivuxolimab. The source is an adult with an advanced solid tumor such as melanoma, head and neck, liver or kidney cancer. The CDR3 runs from the conserved cysteine through the conserved F or W. A D gene is named only where the DNA matches it firmly. Clone size appears in some rows only: once, few, many, or a class for an expanded clone.

J | size | V | D | CDR3 | DNA
TRBJ2-7 | - | TRBV6-6 | - | CASSYSGAPYEQYF | TGTGCCAGCAGTTACTCGGGTGCTCCCTACGAGCAGTACTTC
TRBJ1-1 | - | TRBV2 | - | CASIPGLGTEAFF | TGTGCCAGCATCCCCGGGTTGGGCACTGAAGCTTTCTTT
TRBJ1-2 | - | TRBV19 | - | CASSILGASSGYTF | TGTGCCAGTAGTATACTAGGGGCTAGTTCTGGCTACACCTTC
TRBJ2-4 | - | TRBV28 | TRBD2 | CASGTPGTSGGRDIQYF | TGTGCCAGCGGCACACCCGGGACTAGCGGGGGACGGGACATTCAGTACTTC
TRBJ2-5 | - | TRBV6-1 | - | CASSEGGETQYF | TGTGCCAGCAGTGAAGGGGGAGAGACCCAGTACTTC
TRBJ2-5 | - | TRBV7-9 | - | CASSLRTSVASVRETQYF | TGTGCCAGCAGCTTAAGGACCTCCGTGGCTAGCGTCAGGGAGACCCAGTACTTC
TRBJ1-1 | - | TRBV30 | - | CAWSVSPNTEAFF | TGTGCCTGGAGTGTTAGCCCGAACACTGAAGCTTTCTTT
TRBJ2-1 | - | TRBV30 | - | CAWSVAVYNEQFF | TGTGCCTGGAGTGTGGCGGTTTACAATGAGCAGTTCTTC
TRBJ2-7 | - | TRBV30 | TRBD2 | CAWGLAALSYEQYF | TGTGCCTGGGGACTAGCGGCCCTCTCCTACGAGCAGTACTTC
TRBJ2-7 | few | TRBV11-2 | - | CASSLSDLYEQYF | TGTGCCAGCAGCTTATCCGATCTCTACGAGCAGTACTTC
TRBJ2-1 | - | TRBV6-9 | - | CASSFRGIDNEQFF | TGTGCCAGCAGTTTCCGGGGAATCGACAATGAGCAGTTCTTC
TRBJ2-7 | - | TRBV6-1 | - | CASSDKGDEQYF | TGTGCCAGCAGTGACAAGGGGGACGAGCAGTACTTC
TRBJ2-3 | - | TRBV29-1 | TRBD2 | CSVVYTSGRRDTQYF | TGCAGCGTCGTCTATACTAGCGGGAGAAGAGATACGCAGTATTTT
TRBJ1-1 | - | TRBV5-1 | - | CASSLENLNTEAFF | TGCGCCAGCAGCTTAGAAAATCTGAACACTGAAGCTTTCTTT
TRBJ2-7 | - | TRBV7-9 | - | CASSLREGADYEQYF | TGTGCCAGCAGCTTAAGGGAGGGGGCGGACTACGAGCAGTACTTC
TRBJ1-1 | - | TRBV11-2 | TRBD1 | CASSSDRGEAFF | TGTGCCAGCAGTTCAGACAGGGGTGAAGCTTTCTTT
TRBJ2-3 | - | TRBV5-1 | TRBD1 | CASSSEQGSDTQYF | TGCGCCAGCAGCTCCGAACAGGGGTCAGATACGCAGTATTTT
TRBJ1-4 | once | TRBV5-4 | - | CASSPTPAANEKLFF | TGTGCCAGCAGTCCGACACCGGCGGCTAATGAAAAACTGTTTTTT
TRBJ2-5 | - | TRBV28 | TRBD1 | CASSSGGAYETQYF | TGTGCCAGCAGTTCAGGGGGCGCATATGAGACCCAGTACTTC
TRBJ2-3 | - | TRBV9 | TRBD2 | CASSVEVTSGATGNTQYF | TGTGCCAGCAGCGTAGAGGTGACTAGCGGGGCTACGGGGAATACGCAGTATTTT
TRBJ2-4 | few | TRBV2 | - | CASSVADSRDIQYF | TGTGCCAGCAGTGTAGCGGACTCGCGGGACATTCAGTACTTC
TRBJ2-3 | - | TRBV2 | - | CASSVGLAGTDTQYF | TGTGCCAGCAGTGTAGGGTTAGCGGGCACAGATACGCAGTATTTT
TRBJ2-7 | - | TRBV19 | TRBD1 | CASSSPRGQGSHEQYF | TGTGCCAGTAGTTCACCTAGGGGACAGGGGTCCCACGAGCAGTACTTC
TRBJ1-5 | - | TRBV18 | - | CASSPPGNNQPQHF | TGTGCCAGCTCACCACCCGGAAACAATCAGCCCCAGCATTTT
TRBJ2-5 | - | TRBV6-4 | - | CASSPTGTGETQYF | TGTGCCAGCAGTCCTACAGGGACGGGGGAGACCCAGTACTTC
TRBJ2-1 | - | TRBV5-5 | - | CASSLVSSRYNEQFF | TGTGCCAGCAGCTTGGTTTCTAGCAGATACAATGAGCAGTTCTTC
TRBJ1-5 | - | TRBV10-3 | TRBD1 | CAISTGTGDFQPQHF | TGTGCCATCAGTACCGGGACAGGGGACTTTCAGCCCCAGCATTTT
TRBJ1-4 | - | TRBV5-1 | - | CASSRDTSNEKLFF | TGCGCCAGCAGTAGGGACACCTCTAATGAAAAACTGTTTTTT
TRBJ1-1 | - | TRBV5-1 | - | CASMGGPTEAFF | TGCGCCAGCATGGGGGGGCCGACTGAAGCTTTCTTT
TRBJ1-5 | - | TRBV9 | TRBD1 | CASSPAGTGFQPQHF | TGTGCCAGCAGCCCAGCCGGGACAGGGTTTCAGCCCCAGCATTTT
TRBJ2-2 | - | TRBV6-6 | - | CASSDAWGNGELFF | TGTGCCAGCAGCGACGCGTGGGGCAACGGGGAGCTGTTTTTT
TRBJ2-7 | - | TRBV4-1 | TRBD2 | CASLAGGVAQYF | TGCGCCAGCCTAGCGGGAGGGGTGGCGCAGTACTTC
TRBJ1-2 | - | TRBV29-1 | - | CSVENSALDYTF | TGCAGCGTTGAGAACAGCGCCCTGGACTACACCTTC
TRBJ2-7 | once | TRBV2 | TRBD1 | CASRDRLTYEQYF | TGTGCCAGCCGGGACAGGCTAACCTACGAGCAGTACTTC
TRBJ2-1 | - | TRBV11-2 | TRBD2 | CASSLILAGVRNEQFF | TGTGCCAGCAGCTTAATCCTAGCGGGAGTTCGCAATGAGCAGTTCTTC
TRBJ2-7 | - | TRBV11-2 | - | CASSSLFYEQYF | TGTGCCAGCAGCTCTTTGTTCTACGAGCAGTACTTC
TRBJ1-3 | - | TRBV7-9 | - | CASSFTGGNTIYF | TGTGCCAGCAGCTTTACAGGTGGAAACACCATATATTTT
TRBJ2-5 | - | TRBV5-1 | - | CASSLDPDSGTQYF | TGCGCCAGCAGCTTGGATCCGGACAGTGGGACCCAGTACTTC
TRBJ2-1 | - | TRBV11-3 | - | CASSLDAGPTYNEQFF | TGTGCCAGCAGCCTAGATGCGGGACCGACGTACAATGAGCAGTTCTTC
TRBJ2-3 | - | TRBV9 | - | CASSVVLSSDTQYF | TGTGCCAGCAGCGTAGTATTGAGCAGCGATACGCAGTATTTT
TRBJ2-1 | once | TRBV5-1 | TRBD2 | CASSLEGTSGFSYNEQFF | TGCGCCAGCAGCTTGGAAGGGACTAGCGGCTTTTCATACAATGAGCAGTTCTTC
TRBJ2-7 | - | TRBV21-1 | - | CASSRVGDIPVEQYF | TGTGCCAGCAGCAGAGTGGGGGACATTCCTGTGGAGCAGTACTTC
TRBJ2-5 | few | TRBV9 | - | CASSSGPGRETQYF | TGTGCCAGCAGCTCCGGACCAGGGAGGGAGACCCAGTACTTC
TRBJ1-6 | - | TRBV5-1 | TRBD1 | CASSGTGVNSPLHF | TGCGCCAGCAGCGGGACAGGGGTTAATTCACCCCTCCACTTT
TRBJ2-2 | - | TRBV7-3 | - | CASSSDVGGELFF | TGTGCCAGCAGCTCGGACGTGGGCGGGGAGCTGTTTTTT
TRBJ1-5 | - | TRBV6-9 | - | CASSEAENYNQPQHF | TGTGCCAGCAGTGAAGCTGAGAACTATAATCAGCCCCAGCATTTT
TRBJ2-7 | - | TRBV5-1 | - | CASSLDWSGYEQYF | TGCGCCAGCAGCTTGGATTGGTCGGGATACGAGCAGTACTTC
TRBJ2-1 | - | TRBV7-9 | TRBD2 | CASSLGLAGDEQFF | TGTGCCAGCAGCTTAGGACTAGCGGGAGATGAGCAGTTCTTC
TRBJ2-1 | - | TRBV27 | TRBD2 | CASRGAGSYNEQFF | TGTGCCAGCAGGGGAGCGGGGTCGTACAATGAGCAGTTCTTC
TRBJ1-5 | - | TRBV15 | TRBD1 | CATSRVRDGRGHQPQHF | TGTGCCACCAGCAGAGTGCGAGATGGCAGGGGGCATCAGCCCCAGCATTTT
TRBJ2-7 | - | TRBV14 | TRBD1 | CASSMTGIYEQYF | TGTGCCAGCAGCATGACAGGGATCTACGAGCAGTACTTC
TRBJ1-2 | - | TRBV11-2 | - | CASSPGHLNYGYTF | TGTGCCAGCAGCCCGGGACACCTGAACTATGGCTACACCTTC
TRBJ1-3 | - | TRBV6-5 | - | CASSYGRDSGNTIYF | TGTGCCAGCAGTTACGGCAGAGACTCTGGAAACACCATATATTTT
TRBJ2-7 | - | TRBV28 | TRBD1 | CASSSPGQGAIEQYF | TGTGCCAGCAGTTCCCCGGGACAGGGGGCGATCGAGCAGTACTTC
TRBJ2-4 | - | TRBV28 | TRBD2 | CASSTEGLALAKNIQYF | TGTGCCAGCAGTACCGAGGGACTAGCACTAGCCAAAAACATTCAGTACTTC
TRBJ2-5 | - | TRBV7-3 | TRBD2 | CASSPRGSGGPNQETQYF | TGTGCCAGCAGCCCTAGGGGTAGCGGGGGACCAAACCAAGAGACCCAGTACTTC
TRBJ1-5 | once | TRBV7-3 | - | CASIPLPTSNLSKQGRQPQHF | TGTGCCAGCATTCCACTCCCAACCAGCAACTTAAGTAAGCAGGGCCGGCAGCCCCAGCATTTT
TRBJ2-2 | - | TRBV30 | - | CAWSRSATGELFF | TGTGCCTGGAGTCGGTCCGCCACCGGGGAGCTGTTTTTT
TRBJ1-1 | - | TRBV6-5 | TRBD1 | CASSRTGGAAFF | TGTGCCAGCAGCCGGACAGGGGGCGCGGCTTTCTTT